A single sample is the source of the 9 T cell receptor beta chains below, sequenced in a study of cytomegalovirus exposure and HLA in healthy donors. The PCR contained 60 Vbeta and 13 Jbeta primers. The repertoire was sequenced with immunoSEQ multiplex PCR; TCRdb's copy has only in-frame clones and lacks some. The table lists roughly 150,000 clones, 55% to 85% of them singletons. Source material: PBMCs. These receptors were collected from a man in his forties in good health and CMV-seronegative.

The genes are TRBV27 and TRBJ2-1; TRBD2 agrees at 12 bases. This CDR3 comprises 15 residues. The V gene's germline CDR1 is MNHEY and CDR2 SMNVEV (reference sequence). V was clipped by 1 base and J by 10 bases; unmatched bases: 5. The CDR3 nucleotides are TGTGCCAGCAGTTTATGGGCTAGCGGGAGGGGCGAGCAGTTCTTC. This encodes CASSLWASGRGEQFF.

This chain links TRBV2 with TRBJ1-5; 8 bases align to TRBD1. The CDR3 length is 16 residues. V lost 5 bases and J lost 4; bases outside the gene matches: 10. CDR1 and CDR2 from the germline V gene are SNHLY and FYNNEI. The CDR3 protein is CASSSRTGRENQPQHF. As DNA, the CDR3 is TGTGCCAGCAGTTCCAGGACAGGGCGAGAAAATCAGCCCCAGCATTTT.

This rearrangement joins TRBV15 to TRBJ2-7, with D perhaps matching TRBD2 (5 bases). The CDR3 totals 14 residues. The germline V gene encodes CDR1 LNHNV and CDR2 YYDKDF (reference sequence). The ends were cut back, 3 bases at V and 3 bases at J, with 12 bases in the middle. CDR3 sequence: CATSRTLSGYEQYF. In DNA form, the CDR3 reads TGTGCCACCAGCAGGACCCTGAGCGGCTACGAGCAGTACTTC.

V and J are TRBV5-6 and TRBJ1-2, with 9 bases that match TRBD1. The CDR3 extends over 15 amino acids. The germline CDR1 and CDR2 sequences are SGHDT and YYEEEE. J was trimmed by 8 bases and V by 3 bases; bases with no gene match: 11. Here the CDR3 DNA reads TGTGCCAGCAGCTCTCGGACAGGGGTGATTGGCGGCTACACCTTC. This translates into CASSSRTGVIGGYTF.

The genes are TRBV5-6 and TRBJ2-1, with TRBD1 matching over 7 bases. The CDR3 loop spans 16 amino acids. CDR1 is SGHDT and CDR2 is YYEEEE in the germline V gene. V shed 4 bases, J shed 4 bases, and the junction held 11 bases outside the gene matches. The CDR3 here is CASSQLPDRVYNEQFF. The CDR3 DNA follows: TGTGCCAGCAGCCAGCTCCCCGACAGGGTTTACAATGAGCAGTTCTTC.

The V call is TRBV5-1, the J call TRBJ2-5; 9 nucleotides line up with TRBD1. The J call may be mistaken, given a closer DNA end match to TRBJ2-7. The germline V gene encodes CDR1 SGHRS and CDR2 YFSETQ. There are 16 residues in the CDR3. CDR3 nucleotides: TGCGCCAGCAGCTTAGCGGGACAGGGTAGGGCCTACGAGCAGTACTTC. Residues: CASSLAGQGRAYEQYF.

The chain employs TRBV6-5 and TRBJ1-1; D is undetermined. The germline V gene has CDR1 MNHEY and CDR2 SVGAGI. Trimming shortened V by 1 base and J by 0 bases, and 6 bases separated the two germline ends. The CDR3 is 14 amino acids. CDR3 in amino acids: CASSYFSMNTEAFF. The CDR3 DNA reads TGTGCCAGCAGTTACTTTAGCATGAACACTGAAGCTTTCTTT.

The chain uses TRBV4-1 and TRBJ1-2; no clear D. Trimming removed 2 bases from V and 7 bases from J, with 14 bases in between. This CDR3 has 14 amino acids. Germline V gene data show CDR1 as MGHRA and CDR2 as YSYEKL. Written as DNA, the CDR3 is TGCGCCAGCAGCCAAACGTCCCGGGGAGCTGGCTACACCTTC. The encoded protein is CASSQTSRGAGYTF.

The CDR3, as DNA: TGTGCCAGCAGTCTCAACCGGGACAGGGGGACCTACGAGCAGTACTTC. Amino acids: CASSLNRDRGTYEQYF. The J gene is TRBJ2-7, the V gene TRBV27; 11 positions agree with TRBD1. Germline V CDR1 and CDR2: MNHEY, SMNVEV (reference sequence). CDR3 length: 16 amino acids. V lost 5 bases to trimming and J lost 2 bases; unmatched junction nucleotides: 8.